This T cell receptor beta chain was identified in a study of beta chain features in type 1 diabetes. Study-wide points: Any HLA type influence on TCRB rearrangement was left unresolved here.

This clone has at least ten counts. What it recognizes is unknown. The CDR3 loop spans 16 amino acids. V lost 5 bases, J lost 2 bases, and 4 bases stayed unmatched. Germline V gene lookup returns CDR1 ENHRY and CDR2 SYGVKD. The sequenced template was cDNA made from the entire isolated RNA. Clones were read by immunoSEQ multiplex PCR, and TCRdb kept only the in-frame ones, dropping some. This sample has about 930,000 clones; 15% to 20% occur once, and the top ten carry roughly 0.025%. Sequencing was done on a sample of naive CD4+ T cells from blood. The source is a woman under 30 in good health. This sequence joins TRBV10-3 and TRBJ2-6; 9 bases agree with TRBD1. The CDR3 spells CAISRTGAAGANVLTF. The DNA for the CDR3 is TGTGCCATCAGTCGGACAGGGGCCGCTGGGGCCAACGTCCTGACTTTC.